In its sample, the clone carrying this TCR beta chain was seen many times. Its antigen is as yet unknown. One entry per CDR3 protein results from TCRdb running MiXCR on the PCR reads. The table records fewer than 75,000 distinct CDR3 sequences, 15% to 20% of them present only once. The data derive from a study of molecular identifiers for immune sequencing clone quantification. Study-level findings and limits: Clones above 20 RNA copies contained over 97% of effector molecules but under 1% of naive ones.

Germline assignment: CDR1 SGHVS and CDR2 FNYEAQ. V lost 1 base and J lost 1, with 23 bases in between. This CDR3 spans 20 amino acids. This sequence originates from a human donor in good health. Some libraries in this study had Jurkat cell RNA spiked in. The chain couples TRBV7-6 to TRBJ2-4; tentative D call: TRBD2 (6 bases). The sample consisted of naive CD8+ T cells from blood, with Jurkat cell RNA spiked in. Subset reported: FACS-sorted CD8+CD4-CCR7+CD45RA+ naive T cells. This CDR3 reads CASSLGVAESWVDAKNIQYF. The CDR3 nucleotides are TGTGCCAGCAGCTTAGGGGTAGCGGAGTCGTGGGTCGATGCCAAAAACATTCAGTACTTC.